Reported below is one TCR beta chain. These data are taken from a study of control samples from healthy donors and cancer patients. Only in-frame clones appear in the TCRdb table, and some are missing; sequencing was by immunoSEQ multiplex PCR. There are about 93,000 clones in the sample; 88% occur only once, and approximately 14% lies in the top ten. This CDR3 region has 16 residues. V lost 4 bases, J lost 0 bases, and 14 bases lay in between. CDR1 and CDR2 from the germline V gene are MNHEY and SVGAGI. Sequencing used blood. This chain links TRBV6-5 with TRBJ2-3; TRBD2 is a possible D gene (7 bases). The sequence derives from a woman in her seventies in good health. CDR3 in amino acids: CASSLSGGESTDTQYF. In DNA form, the CDR3 reads TGTGCCAGCAGTTTGTCGGGGGGCGAAAGCACAGATACGCAGTATTTT.